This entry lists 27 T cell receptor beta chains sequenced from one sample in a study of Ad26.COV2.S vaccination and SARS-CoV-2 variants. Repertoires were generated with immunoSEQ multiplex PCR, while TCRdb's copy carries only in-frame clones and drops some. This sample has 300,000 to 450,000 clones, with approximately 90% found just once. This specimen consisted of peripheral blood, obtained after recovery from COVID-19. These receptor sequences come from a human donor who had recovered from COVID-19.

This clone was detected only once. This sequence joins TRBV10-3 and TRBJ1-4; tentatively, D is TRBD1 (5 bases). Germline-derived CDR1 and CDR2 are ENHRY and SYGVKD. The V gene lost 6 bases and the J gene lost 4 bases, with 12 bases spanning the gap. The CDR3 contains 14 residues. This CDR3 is CAISPGAYNEKLFF. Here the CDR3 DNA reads TGTGCCATCAGCCCCGGGGCTTATAATGAAAAACTGTTTTTT.

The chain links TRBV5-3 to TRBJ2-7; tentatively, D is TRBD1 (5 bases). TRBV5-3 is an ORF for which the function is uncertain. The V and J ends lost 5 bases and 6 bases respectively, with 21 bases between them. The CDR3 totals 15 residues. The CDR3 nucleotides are TGTGCCAGAAGTTTAGACAGTCCGGATAGGTGCGAGCAGTACTTC. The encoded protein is CARSLDSPDRCEQYF.

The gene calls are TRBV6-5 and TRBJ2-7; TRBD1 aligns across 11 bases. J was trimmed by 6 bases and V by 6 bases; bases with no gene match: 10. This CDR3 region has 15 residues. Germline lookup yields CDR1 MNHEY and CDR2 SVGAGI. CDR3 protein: CASRRKVGQGGEQYF. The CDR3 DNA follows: TGTGCCAGCAGGCGTAAGGTGGGACAGGGGGGCGAGCAGTACTTC.

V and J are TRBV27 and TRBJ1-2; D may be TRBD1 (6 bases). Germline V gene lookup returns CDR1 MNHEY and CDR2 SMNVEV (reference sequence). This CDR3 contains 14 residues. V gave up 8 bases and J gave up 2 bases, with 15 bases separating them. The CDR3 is CASRRGEWNYGYTF. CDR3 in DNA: TGTGCCAGCCGGAGGGGGGAGTGGAACTATGGCTACACCTTC.

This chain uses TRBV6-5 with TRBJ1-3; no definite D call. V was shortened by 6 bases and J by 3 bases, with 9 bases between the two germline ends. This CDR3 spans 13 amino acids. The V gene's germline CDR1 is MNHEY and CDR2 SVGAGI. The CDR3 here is CASSRTYGNTIYF. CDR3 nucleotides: TGTGCCAGCAGCCGGACGTATGGAAACACCATATATTTT.

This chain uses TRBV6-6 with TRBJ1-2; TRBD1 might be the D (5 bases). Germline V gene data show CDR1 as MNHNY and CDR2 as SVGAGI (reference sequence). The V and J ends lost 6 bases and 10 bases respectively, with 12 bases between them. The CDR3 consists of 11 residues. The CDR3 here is CASRGDGTYTF. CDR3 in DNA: TGTGCCAGCAGGGGGGACGGAACCTACACCTTC.

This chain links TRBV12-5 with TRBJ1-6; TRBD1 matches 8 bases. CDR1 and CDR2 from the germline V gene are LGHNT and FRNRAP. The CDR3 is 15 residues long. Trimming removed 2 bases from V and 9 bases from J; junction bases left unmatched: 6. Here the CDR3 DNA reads TGTGCTAGTGGTTTGAGGGACAGGCGATCTTCACCCCTCCACTTT. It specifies CASGLRDRRSSPLHF.

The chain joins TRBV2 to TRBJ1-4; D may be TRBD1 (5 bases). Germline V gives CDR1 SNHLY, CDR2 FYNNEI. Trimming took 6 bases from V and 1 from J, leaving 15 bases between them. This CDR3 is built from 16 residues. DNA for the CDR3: TGTGCCAGCAGGCAGGGCTTTCAAATAACTAATGAAAAACTGTTTTTT. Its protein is CASRQGFQITNEKLFF.

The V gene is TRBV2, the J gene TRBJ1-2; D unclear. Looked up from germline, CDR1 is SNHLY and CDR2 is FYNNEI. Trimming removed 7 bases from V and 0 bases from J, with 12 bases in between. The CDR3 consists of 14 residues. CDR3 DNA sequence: TGTGCCAGCAACTCGCAGACGACTAACTATGGCTACACCTTC. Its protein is CASNSQTTNYGYTF.

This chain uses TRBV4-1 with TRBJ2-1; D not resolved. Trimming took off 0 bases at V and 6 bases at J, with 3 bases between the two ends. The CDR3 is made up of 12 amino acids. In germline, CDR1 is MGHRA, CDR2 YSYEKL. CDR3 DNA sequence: TGCGCCAGCAGCCAAGATCCCAATGAGCAGTTCTTC. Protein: CASSQDPNEQFF.

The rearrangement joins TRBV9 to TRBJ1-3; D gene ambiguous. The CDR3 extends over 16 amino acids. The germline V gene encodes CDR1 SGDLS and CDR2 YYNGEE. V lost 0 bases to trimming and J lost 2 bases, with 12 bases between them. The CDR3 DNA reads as TGTGCCAGCAGCGTAGCGGTCGGTAGCGCTGGAAACACCATATATTTT. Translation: CASSVAVGSAGNTIYF.

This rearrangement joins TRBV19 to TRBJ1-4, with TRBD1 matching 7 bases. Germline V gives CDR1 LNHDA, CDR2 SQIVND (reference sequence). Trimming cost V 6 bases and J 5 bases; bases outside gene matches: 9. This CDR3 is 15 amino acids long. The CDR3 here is CASRSRDRLNEKLFF. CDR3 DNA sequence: TGTGCCAGTAGATCCAGGGACAGACTGAATGAAAAACTGTTTTTT.

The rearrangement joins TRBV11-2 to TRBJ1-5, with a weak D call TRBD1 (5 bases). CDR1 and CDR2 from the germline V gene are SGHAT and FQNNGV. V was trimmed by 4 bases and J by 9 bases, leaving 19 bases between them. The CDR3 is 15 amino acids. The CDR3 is CASSSGTAAGGPQHF. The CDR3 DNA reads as TGTGCCAGCAGCTCCGGGACGGCGGCTGGTGGGCCCCAGCATTTT.

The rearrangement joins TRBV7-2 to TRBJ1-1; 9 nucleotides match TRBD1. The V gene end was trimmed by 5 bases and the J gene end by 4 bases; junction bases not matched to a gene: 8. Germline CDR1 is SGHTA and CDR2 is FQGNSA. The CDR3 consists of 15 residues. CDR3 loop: CASSLRDRVFTEAFF. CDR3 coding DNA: TGTGCCAGCAGCCTCCGGGACAGGGTGTTCACTGAAGCTTTCTTT.

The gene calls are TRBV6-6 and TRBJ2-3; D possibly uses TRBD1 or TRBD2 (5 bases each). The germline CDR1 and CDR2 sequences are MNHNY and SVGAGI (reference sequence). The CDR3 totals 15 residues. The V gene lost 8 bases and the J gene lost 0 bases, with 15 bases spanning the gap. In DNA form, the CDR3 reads TGTGCCAGCGACTGGGGACCAAAAAGCACAGATACGCAGTATTTT. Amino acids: CASDWGPKSTDTQYF.

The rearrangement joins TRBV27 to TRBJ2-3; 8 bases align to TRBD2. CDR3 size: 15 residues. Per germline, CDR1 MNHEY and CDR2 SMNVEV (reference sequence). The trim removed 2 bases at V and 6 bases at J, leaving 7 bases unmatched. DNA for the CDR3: TGTGCCAGCAGTTTAGCCGGGGGGGCCAGGGATACGCAGTATTTT. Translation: CASSLAGGARDTQYF.

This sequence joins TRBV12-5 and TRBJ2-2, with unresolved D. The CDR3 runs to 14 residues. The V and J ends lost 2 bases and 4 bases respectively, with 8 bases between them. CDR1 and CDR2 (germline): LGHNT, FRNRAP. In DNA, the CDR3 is TGTGCTAGTGGTTTGTCGTTGGGCACCGGGGAGCTGTTTTTT. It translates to CASGLSLGTGELFF.

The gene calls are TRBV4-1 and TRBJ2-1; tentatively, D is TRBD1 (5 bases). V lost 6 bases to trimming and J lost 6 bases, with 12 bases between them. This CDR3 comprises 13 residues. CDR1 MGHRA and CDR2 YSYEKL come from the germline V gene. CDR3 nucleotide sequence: TGCGCCAGCAGTTTTGACAGCTTCAATGAGCAGTTCTTC. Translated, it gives CASSFDSFNEQFF.

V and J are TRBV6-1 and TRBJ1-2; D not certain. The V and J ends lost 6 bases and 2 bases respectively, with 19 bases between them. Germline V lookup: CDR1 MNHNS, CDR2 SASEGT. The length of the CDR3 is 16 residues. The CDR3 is CASSENPFPVNYGYTF. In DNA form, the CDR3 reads TGTGCCAGCAGCGAAAACCCCTTCCCGGTAAACTATGGCTACACCTTC.

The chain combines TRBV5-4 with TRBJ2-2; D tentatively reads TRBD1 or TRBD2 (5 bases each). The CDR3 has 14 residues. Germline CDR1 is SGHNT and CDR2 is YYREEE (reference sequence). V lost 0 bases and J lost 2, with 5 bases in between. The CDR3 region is CASSLGDNTGELFF. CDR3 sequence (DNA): TGTGCCAGCAGCTTGGGGGACAACACCGGGGAGCTGTTTTTT.

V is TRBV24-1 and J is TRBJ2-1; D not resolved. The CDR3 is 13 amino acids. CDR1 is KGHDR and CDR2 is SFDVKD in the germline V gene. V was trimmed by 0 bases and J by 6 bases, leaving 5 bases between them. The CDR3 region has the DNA TGTGCCACCAGTGATTTGCGCGGCAATGAGCAGTTCTTC. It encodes CATSDLRGNEQFF.

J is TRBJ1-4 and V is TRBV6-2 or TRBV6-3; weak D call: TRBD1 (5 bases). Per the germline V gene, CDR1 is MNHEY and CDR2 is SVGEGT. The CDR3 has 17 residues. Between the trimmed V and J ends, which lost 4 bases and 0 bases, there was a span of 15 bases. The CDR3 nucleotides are TGTGCCAGCAGTTCGGGACGGAACATTGCAACTAATGAAAAACTGTTTTTT. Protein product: CASSSGRNIATNEKLFF.

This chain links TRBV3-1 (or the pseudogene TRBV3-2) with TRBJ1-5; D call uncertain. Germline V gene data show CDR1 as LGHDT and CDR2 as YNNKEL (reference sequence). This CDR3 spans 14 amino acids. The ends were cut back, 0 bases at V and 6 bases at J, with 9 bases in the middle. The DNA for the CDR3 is TGTGCCAGCAGCCAAGAAAGGAAGCCTCAGCCCCAGCATTTT. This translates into CASSQERKPQPQHF.

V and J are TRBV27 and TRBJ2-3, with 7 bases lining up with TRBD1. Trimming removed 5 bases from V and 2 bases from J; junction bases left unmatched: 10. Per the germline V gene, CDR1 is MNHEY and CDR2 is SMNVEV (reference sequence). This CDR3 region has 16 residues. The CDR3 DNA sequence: TGTGCCAGCAGTACTCGGACAGGAGTATCCACAGATACGCAGTATTTT. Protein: CASSTRTGVSTDTQYF.

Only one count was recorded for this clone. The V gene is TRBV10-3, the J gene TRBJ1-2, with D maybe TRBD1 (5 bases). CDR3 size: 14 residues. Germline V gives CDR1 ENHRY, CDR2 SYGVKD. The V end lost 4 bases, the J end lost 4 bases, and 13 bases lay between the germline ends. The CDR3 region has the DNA TGTGCCATCAGTGTAGACAGTAAGTCCTATGGCTACACCTTC. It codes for CAISVDSKSYGYTF.

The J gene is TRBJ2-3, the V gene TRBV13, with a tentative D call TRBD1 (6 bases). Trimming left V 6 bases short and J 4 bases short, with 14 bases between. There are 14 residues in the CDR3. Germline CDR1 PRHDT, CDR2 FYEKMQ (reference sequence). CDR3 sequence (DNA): TGTGCCAGCAGATCCATCGCAGGGGCAGATACGCAGTATTTT. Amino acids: CASRSIAGADTQYF.

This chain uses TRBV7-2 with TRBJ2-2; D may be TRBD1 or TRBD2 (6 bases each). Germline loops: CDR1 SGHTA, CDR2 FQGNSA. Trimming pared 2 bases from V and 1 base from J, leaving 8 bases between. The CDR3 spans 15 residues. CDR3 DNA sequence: TGTGCCAGCAGCTTAAAGGGGGGGAACACCGGGGAGCTGTTTTTT. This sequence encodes CASSLKGGNTGELFF.